These T cell receptor beta chains were read from a single sample in a study. From the 5' RACE reads, TCRdb called clonotypes with MiXCR, one entry per CDR3 protein. This table holds under 15,000 distinct CDR3 sequences, roughly 51% found once. Sequenced material: tumor-infiltrating Tregs sorted from the breast tumor. The receptors stem from a female donor with breast cancer. Both conserved end residues are part of each CDR3. A D gene is named only where the DNA matches it firmly. Rows give clone size only sometimes, using once, few, many, or a class for an expanded clone.

V gene	clone size	D gene	J gene	CDR3 protein	CDR3 DNA
TRBV7-9	NA	NA	TRBJ1-5	CASSFPGQPQHF	TGTGCCAGCAGTTTCCCTGGACAGCCCCAGCATTTT
TRBV5-1	few	NA	TRBJ2-5	CASSPLGSSSPQETQYF	TGCGCCAGCAGCCCCCTCGGAAGTAGCTCTCCGCAAGAGACCCAGTACTTC
TRBV29-1	NA	TRBD2	TRBJ2-3	CSVVGGRGADTQYF	TGCAGCGTTGTGGGCGGGAGAGGGGCAGATACGCAGTATTTT
TRBV4-3	few	NA	TRBJ2-5	CASSQETQYF	TGCGCCAGCAGCCAAGAGACCCAGTACTTC
TRBV15	few	NA	TRBJ1-4	CATSGKPLGVENEKLFF	TGTGCCACCAGCGGCAAACCCCTAGGGGTGGAGAATGAAAAACTGTTTTTT
TRBV4-3	few	NA	TRBJ1-1	CASSRKQGNTEAFF	TGCGCCAGCAGCCGGAAACAGGGGAACACTGAAGCTTTCTTT
TRBV11-3	few	NA	TRBJ2-2	CASSPEATGYGELFF	TGTGCCAGCAGCCCAGAGGCCACAGGGTACGGGGAGCTGTTTTTT
TRBV5-5	once	NA	TRBJ2-1	CASSLLTGSYNEQFF	TGTGCCAGCAGCTTGTTGACAGGCTCCTACAATGAGCAGTTCTTC
TRBV6-2/TRBV6-3	few	NA	TRBJ2-5	CASSKRLDGATQYF	TGTGCCAGCAGTAAGAGACTGGATGGGGCGACCCAGTACTTC
TRBV12-3/TRBV12-4	few	TRBD1	TRBJ2-1	CASSPNSRGQGTYNEQFF	TGTGCCAGCAGTCCGAATTCCAGGGGGCAGGGAACCTACAATGAGCAGTTCTTC
TRBV25-1	NA	NA	TRBJ2-3	CASSESVRSSGTKGGDTQYF	TGTGCCAGCAGTGAAAGTGTAAGGAGTAGCGGAACTAAAGGGGGAGATACGCAGTATTTT
TRBV29-1	few	NA	TRBJ1-1	CSVDLGSSGAFF	TGCAGCGTTGACCTGGGCTCTAGCGGGGCTTTCTTT
TRBV6-6	NA	TRBD1	TRBJ2-7	CASSFGQGIYEQYF	TGTGCCAGCAGTTTCGGACAGGGTATCTACGAGCAGTACTTC
TRBV29-1	few	TRBD1	TRBJ1-4	CSVGGGGEKLFF	TGCAGCGTTGGAGGGGGCGGTGAAAAACTGTTTTTT
TRBV7-9	NA	NA	TRBJ2-2	CASSLAVNTGELFF	TGTGCCAGCAGCTTAGCGGTGAACACCGGGGAGCTGTTTTTT
TRBV27	NA	NA	TRBJ1-5	CASSSNRAQPQHF	TGTGCCAGCAGTTCAAACAGGGCTCAGCCCCAGCATTTT
TRBV6-1	NA	NA	TRBJ1-3	CASSAGPLNTIYF	TGTGCCAGCAGTGCGGGACCCCTCAACACCATATATTTT
TRBV20-1	NA	NA	TRBJ1-1	CSARDYRGAQDTEAFF	TGCAGTGCTAGAGATTACCGGGGGGCGCAGGACACTGAAGCTTTCTTT
TRBV7-3	NA	TRBD2	TRBJ2-1	CASSSLAGVDEQFF	TGTGCCAGCAGCTCACTAGCGGGAGTCGATGAGCAGTTCTTC
TRBV3-1	NA	NA	TRBJ2-7	CASSLGAYEQYF	TGTGCCAGCAGTCTCGGGGCCTACGAGCAGTACTTC
TRBV6-2/TRBV6-3	NA	NA	TRBJ1-6	CASSLGYSPLHF	TGTGCCAGCAGTTTGGGTTATTCACCCCTCCACTTT
TRBV28	NA	NA	TRBJ2-1	CASSFPPLNEQFF	TGTGCCAGCAGTTTCCCTCCTCTCAATGAGCAGTTCTTC
TRBV4-1	NA	NA	TRBJ2-2	CASKEGGSGELFF	TGCGCCAGCAAAGAGGGGGGATCCGGGGAGCTGTTTTTT
TRBV20-1	NA	TRBD1	TRBJ2-2	CSAAQGAFSGKLFF	TGCAGTGCGGCACAGGGGGCGTTCTCCGGGAAGCTGTTTTTT
TRBV12-3/TRBV12-4	few	NA	TRBJ1-1	CASSLPAGNTEAFF	TGTGCCAGCAGTTTACCGGCGGGGAACACTGAAGCTTTCTTT
TRBV15	few	NA	TRBJ2-7	CATSRDRPSYEQYF	TGTGCCACCAGCAGAGATCGCCCCTCCTACGAGCAGTACTTC
TRBV7-3	NA	NA	TRBJ2-2	CASSLVANTGELFF	TGTGCCAGCAGCTTAGTGGCGAACACCGGGGAGCTGTTTTTT